The rows below give T cell receptor beta chains drawn from one sample of a study of technical replicates of blood from several donors. TCRdb's copy holds only in-frame clones and misses some; the assay was immunoSEQ multiplex PCR. The profile shows tens of thousands of clones, about 93% of them singletons. The sample was T cells isolated from PBMCs. The receptors stem from a human donor in good health. CDR3s include the opening cysteine and the closing phenylalanine or tryptophan. The D gene is left open where the match is weak.

NA,TRBV27,TRBJ1-5,TGTGCCAGCAGCCGAGGCAGGGGAACCCAGCCCCAGCATTTT,CASSRGRGTQPQHF
TRBD1,TRBV16,TRBJ1-1,TGTGCCAGCAGCCGAGTGGGACAGGGAAGGCACACTGAAGCTTTCTTT,CASSRVGQGRHTEAFF
TRBD2,TRBV9,TRBJ2-4,TGTGCCAGCAGCCCGCTCGGGGGGAACATTCAGTACTTC,CASSPLGGNIQYF
TRBD2,TRBV28,TRBJ2-5,TGTGCCAGCAGAGCGGGAGCCCAAGAGACCCAGTACTTC,CASRAGAQETQYF
NA,TRBV4-1,TRBJ2-3,TGCGCCAGCAGCCATAATATTGACAGGAGCACAGATACGCAGTATTTT,CASSHNIDRSTDTQYF
NA,TRBV2,TRBJ2-3,TGTGCCATTTTAACCGGGACATTCACAGATACGCAGTATTTT,CAILTGTFTDTQYF
NA,TRBV10-2,TRBJ2-5,TGCGCCAGCAGTGAGTCGGTACCCGACAGGCTCAGCAAAGAGACCCAGTACTTC,CASSESVPDRLSKETQYF
NA,TRBV19,TRBJ2-1,TGTGCCAGTCAGCGCCGGGACTCTTACAATGAGCAGTTCTTC,CASQRRDSYNEQFF
TRBD1,TRBV7-9,TRBJ2-5,TGTGCCAGCAGCTTAACCGCTTCAGGGGGCTGGAAGACCCAGTACTTC,CASSLTASGGWKTQYF
NA,TRBV11-3,TRBJ2-7,TGTGCCAGCAGCTTACAGGGTTCCTACGAGCAGTACTTC,CASSLQGSYEQYF
NA,TRBV6-5,TRBJ2-1,TGTGCCAGCAGCCCAGGTTGGCTTAACAATGAGCAGTTCTTC,CASSPGWLNNEQFF
NA,TRBV19,TRBJ1-1,TGTGCCAGTAGTATAGGGCGACAGGTTAACACTGAAGCTTTCTTT,CASSIGRQVNTEAFF
TRBD2,TRBV7-9,TRBJ2-1,TGTGCCAGCAGCCAACCATCTACGGGACTAGCGGGATACAATGAGCAGTTCTTC,CASSQPSTGLAGYNEQFF